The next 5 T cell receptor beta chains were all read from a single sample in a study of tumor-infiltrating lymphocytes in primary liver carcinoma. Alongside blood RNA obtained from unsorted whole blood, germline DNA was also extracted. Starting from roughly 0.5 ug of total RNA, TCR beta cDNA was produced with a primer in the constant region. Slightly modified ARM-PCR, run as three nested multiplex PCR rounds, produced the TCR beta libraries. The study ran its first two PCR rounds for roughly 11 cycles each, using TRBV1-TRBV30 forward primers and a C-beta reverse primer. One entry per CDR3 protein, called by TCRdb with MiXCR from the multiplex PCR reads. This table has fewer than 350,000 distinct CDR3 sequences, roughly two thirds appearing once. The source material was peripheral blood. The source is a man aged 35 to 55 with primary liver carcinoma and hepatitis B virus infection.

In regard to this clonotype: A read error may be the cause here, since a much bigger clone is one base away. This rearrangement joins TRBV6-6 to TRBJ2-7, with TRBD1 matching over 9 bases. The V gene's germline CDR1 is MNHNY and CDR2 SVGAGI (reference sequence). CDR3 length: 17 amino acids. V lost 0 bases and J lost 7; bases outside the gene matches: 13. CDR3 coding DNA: TGTGCCAGCAGTTACTCAGCGAGGGGACAGGGCCGTGGGGAGCAGTACTTC. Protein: CASSYSARGQGRGEQYF.

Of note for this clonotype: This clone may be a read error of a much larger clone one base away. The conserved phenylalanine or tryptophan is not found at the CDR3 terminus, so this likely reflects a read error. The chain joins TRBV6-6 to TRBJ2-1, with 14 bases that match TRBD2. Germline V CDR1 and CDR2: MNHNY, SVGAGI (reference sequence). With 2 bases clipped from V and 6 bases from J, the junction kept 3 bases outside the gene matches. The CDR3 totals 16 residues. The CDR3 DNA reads TGTGCCAGCAGTTACCGGACTAGCGGGAGGCCCAATGAGCAGTTCCTC. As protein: CASSYRTSGRPNEQFL.

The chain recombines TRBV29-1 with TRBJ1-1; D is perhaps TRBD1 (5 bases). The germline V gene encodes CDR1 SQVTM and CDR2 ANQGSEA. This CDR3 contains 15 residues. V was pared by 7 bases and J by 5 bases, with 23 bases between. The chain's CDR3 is CSASGGWGMRTEAFF. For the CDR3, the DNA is TGCAGCGCATCGGGGGGGTGGGGGATGAGGACTGAAGCTTTCTTT.

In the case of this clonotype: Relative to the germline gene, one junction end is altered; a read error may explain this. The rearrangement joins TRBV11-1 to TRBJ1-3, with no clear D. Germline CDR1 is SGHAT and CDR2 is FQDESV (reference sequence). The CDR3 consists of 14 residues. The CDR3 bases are TGTGTCAGCAGTTTATGGCGGACTGGATACACCATATATTTT. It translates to CVSSLWRTGYTIYF.

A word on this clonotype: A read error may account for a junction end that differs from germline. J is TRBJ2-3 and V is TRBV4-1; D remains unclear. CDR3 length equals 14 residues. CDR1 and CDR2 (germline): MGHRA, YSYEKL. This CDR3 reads CASGQYPGTDTQYF. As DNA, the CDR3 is TGCGCCAGCGGCCAATACCCCGGCACAGATACGCAGTATTTT.